Detailed here is one TCR beta chain. Its antigen is unknown. Assay: immunoSEQ multiplex PCR; the TCRdb copy retains only in-frame clones and omits some. The sample holds roughly 63,000 clones, roughly 80% seen once. The source of the sample is a study of vaccination effects on CD4 cells after COVID-19. Study-wide points: Few convalescent patients were studied, and early post-infection samples were lacking. Common cold coronaviruses were cross-recognized by only 1 of 255 vaccine-induced clones in healthy vaccinees.

Trimming took off 5 bases at V and 7 bases at J, with 12 bases between the two ends. The germline CDR1 and CDR2 sequences are SNHLY and FYNNEI. The CDR3 runs to 13 residues. Before sequencing took place, the ViraFEST assay used viral peptide pools to expand antigen-specific CD4+ T cells. With approximately ten days of culture completed, CD4+ T cells were isolated. Two-dose vaccination with either BNT162b2 or mRNA-1273 was given to the participants. Nucleocapsid antibodies were negative in the vaccine recipients, who had never had SARS-CoV-2 infection. In culture with about 9.7 IU/ml IL-2 and around 10 ug/ml peptides, PBMC were grown at a few million per well.

The chain employs TRBV2 and TRBJ1-5, with D perhaps TRBD1 (5 bases). Source: CD4+ T cells from PBMCs cultured with HCoV-OC43 spike peptides, taken after COVID-19 vaccination. The subset is: HCoV-OC43 spike overlapping peptide pool stimulation. This TCR came from a human donor who received a COVID-19 vaccine. Written as DNA, the CDR3 is TGTGCCAGCAGTACAACCAGGGACCAGCCCCAGCATTTT. Its protein is CASSTTRDQPQHF.